What follows describes a single T cell receptor (beta chain). Its antigen is not identified. As the method for making TCR beta libraries, quantitative 5'-RACE with molecular barcodes was used. MiXCR was run by TCRdb on the 5' RACE reads, yielding one entry per CDR3 protein. The sample includes under 850,000 distinct CDR3 sequences, around 20% of them seen just once. This entry is derived from a study of CD8 T cells in ankylosing spondylitis. Overall study findings and caveats: Seemingly distinctive of ankylosing spondylitis blood was a TCR beta motif formed by eight highly homologous variants.

CDR1 is DFQATT, CDR2 SNEGSKA, per germline (reference sequence). Trimming cost V 3 bases and J 6 bases; bases outside gene matches: 8. The length of the CDR3 is 15 residues. The sample taken for sequencing was blood, either unsorted or a sorted T cell fraction (not recorded which). This chain uses TRBV20-1 with TRBJ2-3, with 11 nucleotides matching TRBD2. The TCR sequence derives from a male donor with ankylosing spondylitis. The CDR3 DNA reads as TGCAGTGCTAGCCCCGGGACTAGCGGCGGGGATACGCAGTATTTT. It codes for CSASPGTSGGDTQYF.